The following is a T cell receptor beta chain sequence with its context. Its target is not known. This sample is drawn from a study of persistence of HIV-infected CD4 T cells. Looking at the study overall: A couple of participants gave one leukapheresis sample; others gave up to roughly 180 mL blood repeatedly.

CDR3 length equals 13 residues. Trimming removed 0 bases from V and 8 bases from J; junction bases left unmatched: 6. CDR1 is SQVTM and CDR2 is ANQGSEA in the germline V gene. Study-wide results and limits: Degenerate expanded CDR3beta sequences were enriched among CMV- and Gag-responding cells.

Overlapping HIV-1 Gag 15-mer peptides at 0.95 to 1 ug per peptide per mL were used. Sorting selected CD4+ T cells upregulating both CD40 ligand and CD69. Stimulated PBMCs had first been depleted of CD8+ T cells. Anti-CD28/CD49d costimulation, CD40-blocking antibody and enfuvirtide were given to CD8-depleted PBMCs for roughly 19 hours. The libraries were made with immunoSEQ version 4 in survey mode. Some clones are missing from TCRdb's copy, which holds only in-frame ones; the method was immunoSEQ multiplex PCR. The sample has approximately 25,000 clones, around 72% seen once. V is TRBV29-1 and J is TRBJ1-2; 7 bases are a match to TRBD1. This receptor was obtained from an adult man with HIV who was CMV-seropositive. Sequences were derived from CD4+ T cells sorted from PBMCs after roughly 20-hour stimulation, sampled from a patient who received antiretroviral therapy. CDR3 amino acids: CSVEEGTAGGYTF. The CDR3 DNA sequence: TGCAGCGTTGAAGAAGGGACAGCGGGGGGCTACACCTTC.